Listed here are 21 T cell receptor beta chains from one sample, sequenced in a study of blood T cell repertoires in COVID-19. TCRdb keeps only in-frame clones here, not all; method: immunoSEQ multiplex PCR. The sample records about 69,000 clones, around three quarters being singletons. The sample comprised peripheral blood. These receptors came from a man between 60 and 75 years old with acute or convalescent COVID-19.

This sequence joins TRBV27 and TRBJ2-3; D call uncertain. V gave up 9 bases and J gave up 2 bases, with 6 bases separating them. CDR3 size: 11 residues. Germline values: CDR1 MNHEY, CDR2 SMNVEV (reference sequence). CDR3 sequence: CASRHTDTQYF. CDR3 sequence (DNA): TGTGCCAGTCGACACACAGATACGCAGTATTTT.

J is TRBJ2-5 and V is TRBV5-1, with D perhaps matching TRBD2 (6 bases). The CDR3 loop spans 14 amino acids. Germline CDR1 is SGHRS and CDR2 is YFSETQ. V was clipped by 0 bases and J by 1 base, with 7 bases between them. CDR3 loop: CASSLVGSQETQYF. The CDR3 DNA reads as TGCGCCAGCAGCTTGGTCGGGAGCCAAGAGACCCAGTACTTC. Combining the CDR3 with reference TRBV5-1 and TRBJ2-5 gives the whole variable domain KAGVTQTPRYLIKTRGQQVTLSCSPISGHRSVSWYQQTPGQGLQFLFEYFSETQRNKGNFPGRFSGRQFSNSRSEMNVSTLELGDSALYLCASSLVGSQETQYFGPGTRLLVL.

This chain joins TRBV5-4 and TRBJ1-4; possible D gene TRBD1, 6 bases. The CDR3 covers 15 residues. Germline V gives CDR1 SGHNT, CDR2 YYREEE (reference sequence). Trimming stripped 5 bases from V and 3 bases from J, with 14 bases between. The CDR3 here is CASRYSGQPNEKLFF. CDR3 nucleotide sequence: TGTGCCAGCAGATATTCGGGACAACCTAATGAAAAACTGTTTTTT.

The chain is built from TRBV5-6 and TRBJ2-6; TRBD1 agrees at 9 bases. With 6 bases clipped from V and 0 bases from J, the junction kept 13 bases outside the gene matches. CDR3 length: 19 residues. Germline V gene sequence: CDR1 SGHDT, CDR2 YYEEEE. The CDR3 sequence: CASIISDRDRVSGANVLTF. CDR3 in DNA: TGTGCCAGCATCATCAGCGACCGGGACAGGGTCTCTGGGGCCAACGTCCTGACTTTC.

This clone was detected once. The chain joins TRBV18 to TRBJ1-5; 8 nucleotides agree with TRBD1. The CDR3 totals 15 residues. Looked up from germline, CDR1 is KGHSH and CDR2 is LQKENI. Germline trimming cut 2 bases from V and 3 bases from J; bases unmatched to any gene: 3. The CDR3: CASSPATGANQPQHF. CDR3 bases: TGTGCCAGCTCACCAGCGACAGGGGCCAATCAGCCCCAGCATTTT.

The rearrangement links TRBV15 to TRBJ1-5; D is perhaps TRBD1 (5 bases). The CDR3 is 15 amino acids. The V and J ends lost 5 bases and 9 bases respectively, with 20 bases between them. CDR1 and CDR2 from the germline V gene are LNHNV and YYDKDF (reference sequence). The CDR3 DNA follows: TGTGCCACCAGCGGCGGGGGACTGGCGGTAGGGCCCCAGCATTTT. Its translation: CATSGGGLAVGPQHF.

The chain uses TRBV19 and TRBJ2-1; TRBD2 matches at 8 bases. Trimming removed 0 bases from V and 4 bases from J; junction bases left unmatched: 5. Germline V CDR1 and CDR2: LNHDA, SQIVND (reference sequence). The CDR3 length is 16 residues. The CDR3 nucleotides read TGTGCCAGTAGTATAGATCCGGGGGGGGTTTACAATGAGCAGTTCTTC. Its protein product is CASSIDPGGVYNEQFF.

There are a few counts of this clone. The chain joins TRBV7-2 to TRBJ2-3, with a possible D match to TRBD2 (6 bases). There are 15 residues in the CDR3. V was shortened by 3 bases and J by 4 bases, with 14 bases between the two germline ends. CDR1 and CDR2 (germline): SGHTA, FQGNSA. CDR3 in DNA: TGTGCCAGCAGCTTGGTACCGGAGGGAGCAGATACGCAGTATTTT. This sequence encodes CASSLVPEGADTQYF.

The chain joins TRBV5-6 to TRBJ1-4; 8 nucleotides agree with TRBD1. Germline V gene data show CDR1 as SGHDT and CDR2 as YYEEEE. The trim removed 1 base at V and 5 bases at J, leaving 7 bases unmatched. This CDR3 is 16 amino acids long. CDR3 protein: CASSLWQGADNEKLFF. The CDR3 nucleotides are TGTGCCAGCAGCTTGTGGCAGGGGGCGGACAATGAAAAACTGTTTTTT.

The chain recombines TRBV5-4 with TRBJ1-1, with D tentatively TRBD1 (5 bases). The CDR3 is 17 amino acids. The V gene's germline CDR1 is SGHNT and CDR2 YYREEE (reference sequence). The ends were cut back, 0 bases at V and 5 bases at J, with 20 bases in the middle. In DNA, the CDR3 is TGTGCCAGCAGCTTGGAAGGGGCCTATGCGGGGGGGACTGAAGCTTTCTTT. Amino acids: CASSLEGAYAGGTEAFF.

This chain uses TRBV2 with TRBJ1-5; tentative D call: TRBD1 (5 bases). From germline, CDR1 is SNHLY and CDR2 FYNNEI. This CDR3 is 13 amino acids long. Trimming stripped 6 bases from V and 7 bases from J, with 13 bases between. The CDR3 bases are TGTGCCAGCAGAAACCAGGGTATCCAGCCCCAGCATTTT. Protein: CASRNQGIQPQHF. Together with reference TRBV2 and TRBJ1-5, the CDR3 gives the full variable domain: EPEVTQTPSHQVTQMGQEVILRCVPISNHLYFYWYRQILGQKVEFLVSFYNNEISEKSEIFDDQFSVERPDGSNFTLKIRSTKLEDSAMYFCASRNQGIQPQHFGDGTRLSIL.

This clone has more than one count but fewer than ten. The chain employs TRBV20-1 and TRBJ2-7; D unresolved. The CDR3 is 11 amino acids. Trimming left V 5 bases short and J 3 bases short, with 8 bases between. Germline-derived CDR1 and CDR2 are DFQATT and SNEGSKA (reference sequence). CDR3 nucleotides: TGCAGTGCTTCAGACAACTACGAGCAGTACTTC. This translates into CSASDNYEQYF.

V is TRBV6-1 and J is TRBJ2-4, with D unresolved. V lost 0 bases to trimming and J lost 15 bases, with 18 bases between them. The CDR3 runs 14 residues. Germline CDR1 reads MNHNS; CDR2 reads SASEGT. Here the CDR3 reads CASSEAPPGSARYF. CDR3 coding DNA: TGTGCCAGCAGTGAAGCACCGCCCGGTTCCGCTCGGTACTTC.

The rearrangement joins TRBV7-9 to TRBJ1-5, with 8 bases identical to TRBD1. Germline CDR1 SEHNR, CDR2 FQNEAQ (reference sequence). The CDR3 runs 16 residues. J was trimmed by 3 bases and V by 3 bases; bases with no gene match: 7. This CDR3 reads CASSFSRGHANQPQHF. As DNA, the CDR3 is TGTGCCAGCAGCTTCAGCAGGGGGCATGCCAATCAGCCCCAGCATTTT.

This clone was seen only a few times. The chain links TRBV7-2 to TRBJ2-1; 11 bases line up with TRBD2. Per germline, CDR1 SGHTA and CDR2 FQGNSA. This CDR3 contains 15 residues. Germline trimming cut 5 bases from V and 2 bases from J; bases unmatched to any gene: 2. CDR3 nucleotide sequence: TGTGCCAGCAGCCCGACTAGCGGGGCCTACAATGAGCAGTTCTTC. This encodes CASSPTSGAYNEQFF.

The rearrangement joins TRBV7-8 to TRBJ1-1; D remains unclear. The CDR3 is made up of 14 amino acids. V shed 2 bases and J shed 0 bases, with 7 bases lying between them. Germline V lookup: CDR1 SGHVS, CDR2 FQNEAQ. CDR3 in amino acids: CASSLIILNTEAFF. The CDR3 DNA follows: TGTGCCAGCAGCTTAATCATCCTGAACACTGAAGCTTTCTTT.

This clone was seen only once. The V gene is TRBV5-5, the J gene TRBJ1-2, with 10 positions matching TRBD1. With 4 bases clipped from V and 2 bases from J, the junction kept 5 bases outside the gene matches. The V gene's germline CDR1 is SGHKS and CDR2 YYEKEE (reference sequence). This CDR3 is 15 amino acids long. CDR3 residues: CASSVQGQGNYGYTF. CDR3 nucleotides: TGTGCCAGCAGCGTTCAGGGACAGGGGAACTATGGCTACACCTTC.

The CDR3, as DNA: TGTGCCAGCAGCTTATATAGCGGGGGGGATCGTGTAAATACGCAGTATTTT. Its translation is CASSLYSGGDRVNTQYF. This chain joins TRBV7-2 and TRBJ2-3, with 11 nucleotides matching TRBD2. CDR1 is SGHTA and CDR2 is FQGNSA in the germline V gene. V shed 2 bases, J shed 7 bases, and the junction held 11 bases outside the gene matches. The CDR3 is 17 residues long.

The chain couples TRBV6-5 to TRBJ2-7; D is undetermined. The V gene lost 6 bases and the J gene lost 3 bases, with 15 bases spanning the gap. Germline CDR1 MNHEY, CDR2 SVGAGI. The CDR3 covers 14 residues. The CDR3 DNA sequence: TGTGCCAGCAGCTCCCAGGTCGATGTCTACGAGCAGTACTTC. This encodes CASSSQVDVYEQYF.

CDR3 sequence (DNA): TGCGCCAGCAGCCCTCAGCGGACTAGCGGGGGGGCCCTTGTCAATGAGCAGTTCTTC. It specifies CASSPQRTSGGALVNEQFF. J is TRBJ2-1 and V is TRBV5-1, with 15 bases identical to TRBD2. This CDR3 is 19 amino acids long. From germline, CDR1 is SGHRS and CDR2 YFSETQ. V was clipped by 4 bases and J by 6 bases; unmatched bases: 14.

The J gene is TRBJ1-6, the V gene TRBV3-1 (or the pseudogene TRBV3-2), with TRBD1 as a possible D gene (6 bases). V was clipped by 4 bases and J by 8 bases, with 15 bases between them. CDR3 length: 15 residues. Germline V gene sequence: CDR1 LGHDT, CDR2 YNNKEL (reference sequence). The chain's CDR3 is CASSLSQGSDSPLHF. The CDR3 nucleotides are TGTGCCAGCAGCCTATCACAGGGAAGCGATTCACCCCTCCACTTT.